This TCR beta chain was identified during a study of CD8+ T cells in alopecia areata (dated by TCRdb to the late 2010s). Regarding the study in general: The treated patients, all with moderate-to-severe alopecia areata, were enrolled in an open-label pilot trial of oral tofacitinib given at 5 to 10 mg twice daily. In humans, TCRbeta sequencing was performed on scalp tissue and on sorted CD4+ and CD8+ peripheral blood T cells from healthy controls and from patients with patchy or totalis/universalis alopecia areata. Biopsies were taken from tofacitinib-treated patients at baseline and again at 4 and 24 weeks into treatment, and several of those patients also had a later scalp biopsy. immunoSEQ multiplex PCR using 35 Vbeta forward primers and 13 Jbeta reverse primers was used to amplify TCRbeta CDR3 regions. Tofacitinib was given for 6 to 18 months, followed by 6 months of follow-up off drug to assess delayed response and recurrence. Scalp clonality was compared across normal scalp (n=4), patchy alopecia areata scalp (n=8), and alopecia totalis/universalis scalp (n=8). RNA was obtained with the PAXgene miRNA kit for fixed scalp, the miRNeasy kit for PBMCs, and the RNeasy kit for mouse skin. In both human patients and the C3H/HeJ mouse model, the study applied high-throughput TCRbeta sequencing to look at T cell clonal expansion in alopecia areata. General study outcomes and caveats: Shared TCR sequences between patients were less evident than in mice, which may be partly attributable to HLA diversity in the patient population. Higher clonality and more expanded CD8+ clones were observed in lesional scalp than in normal scalp, particularly in alopecia totalis/universalis, a finding suggestive of antigenic drive. Scalp TCR repertoire analysis is complicated because resident alphabeta T cells in normal human skin are also sequenced, whereas mouse skin is dominated by gammadelta T cells.

With regard to this clone: Its cognate antigen has yet to be identified. No base qualities exist here, and no much larger clone lies one base off it.

What this sample's time point label stands for: baseline before oral tofacitinib. Lesional scalp punch biopsies and peripheral blood were obtained from alopecia areata patients. After PBMCs were isolated by density centrifugation and stained for CD3, CD4 and CD8, a FACSAria was used to sort CD4+ and CD8+ T cells. Libraries were prepared through the immunoSEQ multiplex PCR assay. RNA was extracted from all samples and reverse transcribed into cDNA, which served as template for TCR sequencing. First-strand cDNA was synthesized with SuperScript III using a 2:1 mix of oligo-dT and random hexamers. Amplification bias was assessed with a synthetic immune receptor repertoire, and residual bias was removed computationally. Processing in the source paper ran as follows. Raw reads were preprocessed for error removal, and CDR3 was defined according to IMGT conventions as running from the conserved cysteine to phenylalanine. Clonality was computed as 1 minus the Shannon entropy, with the entropy normalized by log2 of the number of productive unique TCRs. Whether scalp clones were CD4 or CD8 was inferred by matching scalp TCRbeta sequences against CD4 and CD8 repertoires sorted from blood. Held by TCRdb, this immuneACCESS table contains in-frame sequences only and omits some clones. Under half of the omission traces to an unresolved V gene where checked; the cause of the rest is unknown. The DNA gave D and trimming, while V, J and clone size come from that table. The sample yields about 200,000 clones; approximately 52% were counted once. Together, the top ten hold roughly 0.47% of the sample.

CDR1 is given as GTSNPN and CDR2 as SVGIG, both from the germline V gene (reference sequence). The trim is 0 bases for V and 6 bases for J, with a gap of 11 bases between the germline ends. The CDR3 contains 14 residues, cysteine and phenylalanine counted. Here the CDR3 DNA is all that survives: 42 bases in frame from base 1. The V and J genes are TRBV30 and TRBJ1-4; the D gene remains uncertain. The material sequenced was CD4+ T cells sorted from blood, taken at week 0. The clonotype originates from a human donor with alopecia areata. DNA sequence: TGTGCCTGGAGTGTCCCCCCCTTGTATGAAAAACTGTTTTTT. Its amino acids are CAWSVPPLYEKLFF.